This T cell receptor beta chain was obtained from a study of blood T cells in healthy people across ages. The germline V and J ends were trimmed by 5 bases and 2 bases, with 15 bases remaining between them. This CDR3 region has 15 residues. CDR1 is LNHNV, CDR2 YYDKDF, per germline (reference sequence). With a J-beta primer mix and a sample-barcoded 5' primer, a second PCR ran about 7 to 11 cycles. One entry per CDR3 protein, called by TCRdb with MiXCR from the 5' RACE reads. This table has 850,000 to 1,300,000 distinct CDR3 sequences, under 45% appearing once. The sequenced material came from blood. This rearrangement joins TRBV15 to TRBJ1-2; no clear D. This clonotype was sampled from a woman aged 60 to 75 in good health. The CDR3 nucleotides are TGTGCCACCAGCGCAACGAGGGCCAGCAACTATGGCTACACCTTC. This translates into CATSATRASNYGYTF.